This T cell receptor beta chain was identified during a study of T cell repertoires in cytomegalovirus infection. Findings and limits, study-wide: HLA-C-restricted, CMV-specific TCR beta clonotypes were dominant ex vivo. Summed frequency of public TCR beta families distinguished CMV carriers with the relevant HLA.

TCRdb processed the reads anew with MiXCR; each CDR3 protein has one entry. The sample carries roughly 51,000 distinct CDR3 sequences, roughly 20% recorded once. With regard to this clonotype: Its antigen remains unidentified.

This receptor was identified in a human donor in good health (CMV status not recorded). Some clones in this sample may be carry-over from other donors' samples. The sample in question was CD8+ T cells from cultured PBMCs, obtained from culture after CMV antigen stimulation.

CDR3 sequence: CASSDGLPTNEKLFF. Written as DNA, the CDR3 is TGTGCCAGCAGTGACGGGCTTCCAACTAATGAAAAACTGTTTTTT. The rearrangement uses TRBV6-1 and TRBJ1-4; D is uncertain. Per the germline V gene, CDR1 is MNHNS and CDR2 is SASEGT. The CDR3 is made up of 15 amino acids. V shed 3 bases and J shed 0 bases, with 8 bases lying between them.